A selection of T cell receptor beta chains follows, all from one sample in a study of cytomegalovirus exposure and HLA in healthy donors. Libraries were prepared by immunoSEQ multiplex PCR; TCRdb keeps only in-frame clonotypes and omits some of them. The repertoire holds 100,000 or so clones, with around 75% as singletons. Source material: PBMCs. Receptors originate from a man aged 35 to 55 in good health and CMV-seronegative. CDR3s include the opening cysteine and the closing phenylalanine or tryptophan.

V: TRBV5-1
length: 14
CDR3: CASSPGGGFYEQYF

V: TRBV28
length: 17
CDR3: CASSLRGLAGVADTQYF

V: TRBV5-1
length: 16
CDR3: CASSLALGQDPYEQYF

V: TRBV2
length: 15
CDR3: CASIPREGLSYEQYF

V: TRBV6-5
length: 12
CDR3: CASSSTGGGYTF

V: TRBV10-3
length: 15
CDR3: CAISDARGLNYEQYF

V: TRBV18
length: 15
CDR3: CASSPRNREGGEAFF

V: TRBV6-1
length: 16
CDR3: CASSEWAGTGGAGYTF

V: TRBV19
length: 13
CDR3: CASSTQGGYGYTF

V: TRBV7-9
length: 15
CDR3: CASSLARRETDEQYF

V: TRBV25-1
length: 11
CDR3: CASSVAGIVVF

V: TRBV6-5
length: 16
CDR3: CASSYSVLAGPYEQYF